This TCR beta chain was found in a study of T-cell reconstitution after alpha-beta-depleted transplantation in children. Study observations and caveats: At around two months after transplant, the alpha-beta T cells were reportedly derived from several hundred expanded clones that came from non-depleted graft cells.

On this clonotype: Its antigen remains unidentified.

This CDR3 contains 12 residues. V was cut by 3 bases and J by 7 bases, with 7 bases left in between. Germline CDR1 is SGHVS and CDR2 is FNYEAQ. Unique molecular identifiers were incorporated into the prepared TCRbeta library. Each CDR3 protein is one row after TCRdb ran MiXCR on the PCR reads. This table has under 750,000 distinct CDR3 sequences, under 25% appearing once. Sequences were derived from PBMCs, mostly from graft donor cells, sampled 360 days after TCRalphabeta/CD19-depleted stem cell transplant. The receptor's source is a boy in the first two years of life who had a stem cell transplant for acute myeloid leukemia, so the T cells may come from the graft donor. The chain has TRBV7-6 and TRBJ2-1, with D possibly being TRBD1 (6 bases). In DNA form, the CDR3 reads TGTGCCAGCAGCTTTGGACAGAATGAGCAGTTCTTC. As protein: CASSFGQNEQFF.